A single sample is the source of the 27 T cell receptor beta chains below, sequenced in a study of T cells in Graves' hyperthyroidism and ophthalmopathy. Researchers took RNA transcripts and amplified the TCR beta CDR3 regions from them. The HTBI set primed first-round TCR CDR3 RT-PCR. TCRdb recomputed calls from the multiplex PCR reads with MiXCR, one row per CDR3 protein. Among 310,000 or so distinct CDR3 sequences listed, more than 15% were seen once. Sequences were obtained from blood. Source of these receptors: a woman aged 55-69 years with Graves' ophthalmopathy.

This clonotype showed up just a few times. The chain uses TRBV12-3 or TRBV12-4 and TRBJ1-1; D may be TRBD1 (6 bases). The CDR3 covers 12 residues. Trimming left V 5 bases short and J 12 bases short, with 16 bases between. DNA of the CDR3: TGTGCCAGCAGTCCACCGGACAGCCGAACTTTCTTT. Translation gives CASSPPDSRTFF.

This clonotype turned up a few times. J is TRBJ2-7 and V is TRBV10-3; TRBD2 aligns across 9 bases. V lost 6 bases and J lost 6; bases outside the gene matches: 9. The CDR3 is 14 amino acids. The germline V gene has CDR1 ENHRY and CDR2 SYGVKD. CDR3 coding DNA: TGTGCCATCAGACCTGCGGGAGGGGGCGCCGAGCAGTACTTC. This encodes CAIRPAGGGAEQYF.

A few counts support this clonotype. V gene TRBV20-1 combines with J gene TRBJ2-7; D ambiguous. The CDR3 totals 15 residues. V shed 1 base and J shed 2 bases, with 15 bases lying between them. The germline V gene has CDR1 DFQATT and CDR2 SNEGSKA (reference sequence). The CDR3 DNA reads TGCAGTGCTAGAGGCCTCTCCCCCTTAACCTACGAGCAGTACTTC. It codes for CSARGLSPLTYEQYF.

The sample holds many counts of this clonotype. The chain recombines TRBV20-1 with TRBJ2-7; no firm D call. Germline assignment: CDR1 DFQATT and CDR2 SNEGSKA (reference sequence). Trimming left V 5 bases short and J 2 bases short, with 16 bases between. This CDR3 comprises 14 residues. The CDR3 sequence is CSAGRSASTYEQYF. In DNA, the CDR3 is TGCAGTGCTGGACGTTCGGCCAGTACCTACGAGCAGTACTTC.

In this sample, this clonotype turned up many times. The chain carries TRBV6-1 and TRBJ1-1; a possible D gene is TRBD1 (5 bases). This CDR3 has 13 amino acids. Germline CDR1 reads MNHNS; CDR2 reads SASEGT. With 6 bases removed from V and 6 bases from J, the gap between germline ends came to 14 bases. CDR3 in DNA: TGTGCCAGCAGACTGGTGAGGGGCCCTGAAGCTTTCTTT. Translating it yields CASRLVRGPEAFF.

This clonotype was observed many times. The gene calls are TRBV2 and TRBJ2-7; D is tentatively TRBD1 or TRBD2 (5 bases each). The CDR3 consists of 14 residues. Trimming cost V 6 bases and J 4 bases, with 16 bases left between them. CDR1 is SNHLY and CDR2 is FYNNEI in the germline V gene. The CDR3 nucleotides are TGTGCCAGCAGACTACCGGGACGGTCGTACGAGCAGTACTTC. Residues: CASRLPGRSYEQYF.

The sample holds many counts of this clonotype. The rearrangement joins TRBV27 to TRBJ2-3; possibly TRBD2 for D (5 bases). The germline V gene encodes CDR1 MNHEY and CDR2 SMNVEV (reference sequence). V was cut by 4 bases and J by 3 bases, with 17 bases left in between. There are 16 residues in the CDR3. This chain's CDR3 is CASSSLWRSNTDTQYF. The CDR3, as DNA: TGTGCCAGCAGTTCTCTCTGGAGGAGCAATACAGATACGCAGTATTTT.

There are many counts of this clonotype. J is TRBJ2-5 and V is TRBV3-1, with a tentative D call TRBD2 (5 bases). The germline V gene encodes CDR1 LGHDT and CDR2 YNNKEL (reference sequence). The V gene lost 0 bases and the J gene lost 5 bases, with 13 bases spanning the gap. The CDR3 is 15 amino acids. CDR3 DNA sequence: TGTGCCAGCAGCCAAGATCAGCTAGCAGTGGAGACCCAGTACTTC. This encodes CASSQDQLAVETQYF.

The table lists this clonotype with many counts. The genes are TRBV11-1 and TRBJ2-7; TRBD2 matches at 7 bases. This CDR3 is 17 amino acids long. Trimming removed 0 bases from V and 0 bases from J; junction bases left unmatched: 8. CDR1 and CDR2 (germline): SGHAT, FQDESV (reference sequence). The CDR3 sequence is CASSLAPSGGFSYEQYF. CDR3 DNA: TGTGCCAGCAGCTTAGCCCCTAGCGGAGGTTTCTCCTACGAGCAGTACTTC.

This clonotype was seen many times. V is TRBV3-1 and J is TRBJ1-4; D perhaps matches TRBD1 (5 bases). Germline lookup yields CDR1 LGHDT and CDR2 YNNKEL (reference sequence). V was shortened by 0 bases and J by 6 bases, with 11 bases between the two germline ends. CDR3 length: 15 amino acids. Here the CDR3 DNA reads TGTGCCAGCAGCCAAGATCGCAGGGTCGATGAAAAACTGTTTTTT. Its protein product is CASSQDRRVDEKLFF. The full variable domain, with the rest looked up from reference TRBV3-1 and TRBJ1-4, is DTAVSQTPKYLVTQMGNDKSIKCEQNLGHDTMYWYKQDSKKFLKIMFSYNNKELIINETVPNRFSPKSPDKAHLNLHINSLELGDSAVYFCASSQDRRVDEKLFFGSGTQLSVL.

This clonotype was found a few times. A read error is possible here, since a much larger clone lies one base away. The rearrangement joins TRBV12-3 or TRBV12-4 to TRBJ1-1; TRBD1 matches at 7 bases. This CDR3 spans 15 amino acids. The CDR3 region is CASSLGQGGDTEALF. The CDR3 nucleotides read TGTGCCAGCAGTTTAGGACAGGGAGGGGACACTGAAGCTCTCTTT.

The CDR3 loop is CASHREDYGYTF. Here the CDR3 DNA reads TGCGCCAGCCATCGGGAGGACTATGGCTACACCTTC. The V call is TRBV4-1, the J call TRBJ1-2; D uncertain. This CDR3 is 12 amino acids long. V was cut by 8 bases and J by 3 bases, with 10 bases left in between. Germline V CDR1 and CDR2: MGHRA, YSYEKL.

Only a few counts were recorded for this clonotype. CDR3 in DNA: TGTGCCAGCAGCTTAGTAACAGGGGGTAATGAAAAACTGTTTTTT. Translated: CASSLVTGGNEKLFF. The chain uses TRBV7-2 and TRBJ1-4; 8 bases are a match to TRBD1. The germline CDR1 and CDR2 sequences are SGHTA and FQGNSA. CDR3 length equals 15 residues. J lost 4 bases, V lost 1 base, and 2 bases had no gene match.

Ten or more counts support this clonotype. V is TRBV2 and J is TRBJ1-1; 7 bases are shared with TRBD1. V trimming: 6 bases; J trimming: 1 base; junction bases outside the gene matches: 5. The length of the CDR3 is 14 residues. Germline CDR1 SNHLY, CDR2 FYNNEI. The CDR3 DNA sequence: TGTGCCAGCAGGGGGGACAGCTCGAACACTGAAGCTTTCTTT. Its translation: CASRGDSSNTEAFF.

This clonotype has a count of ten or more. The chain carries TRBV2 and TRBJ2-7; TRBD1 agrees at 11 bases. V lost 4 bases and J lost 0; bases outside the gene matches: 2. The CDR3 covers 15 residues. Germline V gene lookup returns CDR1 SNHLY and CDR2 FYNNEI. The CDR3 sequence: CASSGDRGSSYEQYF. The CDR3 DNA is TGTGCCAGCAGTGGGGACAGGGGGAGCTCCTACGAGCAGTACTTC.

This clonotype was counted ten times or more. V and J are TRBV27 and TRBJ2-2; no clear D gene. Germline CDR1 is MNHEY and CDR2 is SMNVEV (reference sequence). The CDR3 is 12 residues long. Trimming took 5 bases from V and 5 from J, leaving 6 bases between them. CDR3 DNA: TGTGCCAGCAGTCGGATAACCGGGGAGCTGTTTTTT. This codes for CASSRITGELFF.

This chain connects TRBV6-1 to TRBJ2-1; possibly TRBD2 for D (5 bases). V lost 8 bases and J lost 10, with 18 bases in between. CDR1 is MNHNS and CDR2 is SASEGT in the germline V gene. CDR3 length: 13 residues. The CDR3 here is CASGIQRDWEQFF. Here the CDR3 DNA reads TGTGCCAGCGGGATCCAGAGGGATTGGGAGCAGTTCTTC.

This chain links TRBV27 with TRBJ1-4; possible D gene TRBD1, 5 bases. The V gene's germline CDR1 is MNHEY and CDR2 SMNVEV (reference sequence). V was shortened by 4 bases and J by 8 bases, with 23 bases between the two germline ends. This CDR3 has 17 residues. For the CDR3, the DNA is TGTGCCAGCAGTTCCCCCCGGGAGGGGACGAGAGGAGAAAAACTGTTTTTT. It codes for CASSSPREGTRGEKLFF.

This clonotype was seen many times. This chain joins TRBV2 and TRBJ1-4, with 7 positions matching TRBD1. The length of the CDR3 is 14 residues. Germline V lookup: CDR1 SNHLY, CDR2 FYNNEI. J lost 2 bases, V lost 6 bases, and 3 bases had no gene match. CDR3 sequence reads: CASSAGQTNEKLFF. The DNA of the CDR3 is TGTGCCAGCAGCGCGGGACAGACTAATGAAAAACTGTTTTTT.

A few counts support this clonotype. The J gene is TRBJ2-1, the V gene TRBV28, with D perhaps TRBD1 or TRBD2 (5 bases each). V lost 1 base and J lost 0, with 7 bases in between. The CDR3 sequence is 15 residues long. Germline CDR1 MDHEN, CDR2 SYDVKM. The CDR3 DNA sequence: TGTGCCAGCAGTTTATCGGGACCCTCCTACAATGAGCAGTTCTTC. This sequence encodes CASSLSGPSYNEQFF.

This clonotype was detected ten times or more. V gene TRBV5-1 combines with J gene TRBJ2-7; TRBD2 aligns across 8 bases. This CDR3 has 16 amino acids. With V trimmed by 0 bases and J by 2 bases, 7 bases remained unmatched. Looked up from germline, CDR1 is SGHRS and CDR2 is YFSETQ. CDR3: CASSLDPPGGTYEQYF. The CDR3 bases are TGCGCCAGCAGCTTGGACCCCCCGGGAGGGACCTACGAGCAGTACTTC.

As concerns this clonotype: This may arise from a read error, as a much more abundant clone is one base away. V and J are TRBV7-2 and TRBJ2-3, with D perhaps matching TRBD2 (6 bases). V shed 5 bases and J shed 1 base, with 16 bases lying between them. Germline lookup yields CDR1 SGHTA and CDR2 FQGNSA. The CDR3 extends over 16 amino acids. CDR3 DNA sequence: TGTGCCAGCAGCCCCGGCGGGGAGCACGGCACAGATACGCAGTATTTT. Protein sequence: CASSPGGEHGTDTQYF.

As for this clonotype: This may be a read error, as it is one base from a much larger clone. This chain joins TRBV13 and TRBJ2-1; D possibly uses TRBD1 or TRBD2 (5 bases each). The better agreement between TRBJ2-7 and the DNA end casts doubt on the J call. The CDR3 contains 13 residues. Germline V gene data show CDR1 as PRHDT and CDR2 as FYEKMQ (reference sequence). The CDR3 DNA reads TGTGCCAGCAGCACCGGGACCCCAAATGAGCAGTACTTC. Its translation is CASSTGTPNEQYF.

On this clonotype itself: Possible read error: a much larger clone is one base away. The chain is built from TRBV19 and TRBJ2-1; tentatively, D is TRBD1 (5 bases). This CDR3 spans 15 amino acids. V was cut by 7 bases and J by 4 bases, with 17 bases left in between. CDR1 and CDR2 (germline): LNHDA, SQIVND (reference sequence). As DNA, the CDR3 is TGTGCCAGTACCAAAGAAGGGGCGCGGTACAATGAGCAGTTCTTC. This sequence encodes CASTKEGARYNEQFF.

There are many counts of this clonotype. The gene calls are TRBV28 and TRBJ1-1, with TRBD1 as a possible D gene (6 bases). Germline CDR1 is MDHEN and CDR2 is SYDVKM. Trimming removed 3 bases at V and 7 bases at J, with 12 bases between. The CDR3 runs 13 residues. The CDR3 DNA sequence: TGTGCCAGCAGTTTTGGGGGCTCGGGTGAAGCTTTCTTT. Amino acids: CASSFGGSGEAFF.

V gene TRBV6-2 or TRBV6-3 combines with J gene TRBJ2-7; D gene uncertain. The germline V and J ends were trimmed by 8 bases and 0 bases, with 32 bases remaining between them. The CDR3 has 20 amino acids. CDR1 and CDR2 (germline): MNHEY, SVGEGT. CDR3 residues: CASGTLGAKPFPFSSYEQYF. DNA for the CDR3: TGTGCCAGCGGTACCCTCGGAGCCAAACCTTTCCCATTTAGCTCCTACGAGCAGTACTTC.

The chain combines TRBV27 with TRBJ2-1, with TRBD2 identical over 8 bases. This CDR3 has 15 residues. Trimming removed 3 bases from V and 12 bases from J; junction bases left unmatched: 13. The germline CDR1 and CDR2 sequences are MNHEY and SMNVEV (reference sequence). This chain's CDR3 is CASSLAGGGVWGQFF. In DNA, the CDR3 is TGTGCCAGCAGTTTGGCGGGAGGTGGTGTTTGGGGGCAGTTCTTC.